This TCR beta chain comes out of a study of blood T cell repertoires in COVID-19. Study-wide context: In each case, the material was cDNA or gDNA derived from T cells, B-cell-depleted T cells, or PBMCs.

Seattle enrolled patients during active infection and tracked them longitudinally. The CDR3 length is 16 residues. The junction had 10 bases not matched to a gene; V was cut back by 5 bases and J by 1 base. Germline V gene sequence: CDR1 MNHNY, CDR2 SVGAGI (reference sequence). Study processing details: Amplification with reference gene primers provided the estimates of nucleated cell counts. Assay: immunoSEQ multiplex PCR; the TCRdb copy retains only in-frame clones and omits some. Clonal size and the V and J genes are those of that table, whereas D and trimming came from the DNA. The data contain under 200,000 clones, just under 85% of them seen just once; the ten biggest clones take up around 2.9%.

This TCR was recovered from a woman of 80 years or more with COVID-19, enrolled during active disease. This chain uses TRBV6-6 with TRBJ1-1; 7 bases are shared with TRBD1. Sequencing was carried out using peripheral blood. CDR3 DNA: TGTGCCAGCAGTCCTATGGGTGGGGACAGGAACACTGAAGCTTTCTTT. Amino acids: CASSPMGGDRNTEAFF.